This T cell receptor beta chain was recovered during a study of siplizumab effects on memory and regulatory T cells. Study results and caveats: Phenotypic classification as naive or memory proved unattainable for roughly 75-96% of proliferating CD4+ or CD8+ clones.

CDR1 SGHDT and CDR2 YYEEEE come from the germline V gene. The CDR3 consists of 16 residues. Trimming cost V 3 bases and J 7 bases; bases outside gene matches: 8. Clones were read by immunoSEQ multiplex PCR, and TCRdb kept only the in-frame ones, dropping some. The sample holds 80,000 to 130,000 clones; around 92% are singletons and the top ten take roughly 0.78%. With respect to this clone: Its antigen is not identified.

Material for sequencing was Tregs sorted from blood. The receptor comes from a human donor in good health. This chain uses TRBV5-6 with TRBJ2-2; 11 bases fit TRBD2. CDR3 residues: CASSSLSGRAIGELFF. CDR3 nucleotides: TGTGCCAGCAGCTCCCTTAGCGGGAGGGCCATCGGGGAGCTGTTTTTT.